Given below is one T cell receptor beta chain in context. In the study's own analysis: Scientists estimated how many nucleated cells there were by amplifying reference gene primers. Clones were read by immunoSEQ multiplex PCR, and TCRdb kept only the in-frame ones, dropping some. The V and J calls and the clone size are those of that table, but D and trimming were determined from the DNA. The table includes hundreds of thousands of clones, more than 70% detected once. J gave up 4 bases and V 3 bases, and 8 bases lay outside the gene matches. CDR1 is LGHNA and CDR2 is YNFKEQ in the germline V gene. The CDR3 is 15 amino acids. Patients at the Seattle site were enrolled during active infection and followed longitudinally. This specimen comes from a study of blood T cell repertoires in COVID-19. Overall study context: PBMCs, B-cell-depleted T cells, or T cells were the source of the cDNA or gDNA that made up the material.

V usage is TRBV4-2 and J usage is TRBJ1-2; 7 nucleotides agree with TRBD1. This sequence originates from a woman aged 70 to 79 with COVID-19, enrolled during active disease. Source material: peripheral blood. CDR3 in DNA: TGTGCCAGCAGCCATACCCTACAGGGGCTCTATGGCTACACCTTC. Translation gives CASSHTLQGLYGYTF.